This entry describes one T cell receptor (beta chain). The antigen is not known. The data were obtained in a study of OX40 agonist ivuxolimab in advanced cancers. Overall study context: Treatment of patients was with ivuxolimab, an agonistic anti-OX40 (CD134) antibody.

Broader study findings: At doses 0.1 to 3.0 mg/kg, CD4+ and CD8+ clones expanded. Partial responders treated at 0.1-3.0 mg/kg exhibited clonal expansion among the lowest measured.

This table comes from immunoSEQ multiplex PCR, and its TCRdb copy is limited to in-frame clones, with some not included. The sample consists of under 85,000 clones, approximately 85% of them appearing once. The source is an adult with an advanced solid tumor such as melanoma, head and neck, liver or kidney cancer. This specimen was CD4+ or CD8+ T cells sorted from blood, taken in a trial of the OX40 agonist ivuxolimab.

CDR3 region: CASSEDRGSGSPLHF. The CDR3 bases are TGTGCCAGCAGTGAAGACAGGGGGTCGGGTTCACCCCTCCACTTT. J is TRBJ1-6 and V is TRBV27; TRBD1 matches at 9 bases. Germline values: CDR1 MNHEY, CDR2 SMNVEV (reference sequence). Trimming removed 5 bases from V and 9 bases from J; junction bases left unmatched: 8. The CDR3 runs to 15 residues.